The present entry profiles one TCR beta chain with its context. Its antigen is still unknown. The CDR3 has 15 amino acids. Germline V CDR1 and CDR2: SGHDT, YYEEEE. The junction had 2 bases not matched to a gene; V was cut back by 2 bases and J by 1 base. The sample belongs to a study of identifying expanded T cells in peripheral blood. The method was immunoSEQ multiplex PCR; TCRdb's version includes in-frame clones alone and lacks a portion of them. The sample contains roughly 100,000 clones, 85% to 90% of which appear only once. Study-wide results and limits: About 1.2 clones differed between technical replicates, versus about 15 and 19 over time. Approximately two-week clone count variance significantly increased as total template count grew.

The sample consisted of blood. The origin of this receptor is a person aged 18-70 years in good health. This chain joins TRBV5-6 and TRBJ2-5, with 10 bases lining up with TRBD1. In DNA, the CDR3 is TGTGCCAGCAGCTTAGGACAGGGGGGCCAAGAGACCCAGTACTTC. As protein: CASSLGQGGQETQYF.